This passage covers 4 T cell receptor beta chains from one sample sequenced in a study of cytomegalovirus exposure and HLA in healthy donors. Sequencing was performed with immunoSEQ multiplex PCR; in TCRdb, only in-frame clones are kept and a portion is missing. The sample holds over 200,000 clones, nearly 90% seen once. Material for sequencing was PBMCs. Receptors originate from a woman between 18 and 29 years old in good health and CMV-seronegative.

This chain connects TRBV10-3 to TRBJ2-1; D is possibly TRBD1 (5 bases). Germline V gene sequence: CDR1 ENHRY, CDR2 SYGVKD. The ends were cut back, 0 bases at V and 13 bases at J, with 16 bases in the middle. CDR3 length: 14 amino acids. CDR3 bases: TGTGCCATCAGTGAGTCAGAGGCTAGGGGTGCACAGTTCTTC. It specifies CAISESEARGAQFF.

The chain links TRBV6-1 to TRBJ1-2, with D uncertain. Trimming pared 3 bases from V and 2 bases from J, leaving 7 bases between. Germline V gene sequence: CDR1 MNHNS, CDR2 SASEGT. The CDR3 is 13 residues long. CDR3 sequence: CASSESVNYGYTF. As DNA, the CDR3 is TGTGCCAGCAGTGAGTCAGTCAACTATGGCTACACCTTC.

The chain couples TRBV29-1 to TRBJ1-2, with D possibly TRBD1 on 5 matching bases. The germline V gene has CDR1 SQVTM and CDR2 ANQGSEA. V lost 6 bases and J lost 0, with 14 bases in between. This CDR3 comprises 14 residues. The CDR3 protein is CSVRPGNSNYGYTF. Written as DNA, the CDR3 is TGCAGCGTCCGTCCAGGGAATTCTAACTATGGCTACACCTTC.

The CDR3 DNA reads as TGTGCCAGCAGTTTCCTAGCGGGGGGGTTCCAAGAGACCCAGTACTTC. Amino acids: CASSFLAGGFQETQYF. The rearrangement joins TRBV6-6 to TRBJ2-5, with 12 positions matching TRBD2. Germline CDR1 MNHNY, CDR2 SVGAGI (reference sequence). This CDR3 comprises 16 residues. The junction had 4 bases not matched to a gene; V was cut back by 4 bases and J by 1 base.